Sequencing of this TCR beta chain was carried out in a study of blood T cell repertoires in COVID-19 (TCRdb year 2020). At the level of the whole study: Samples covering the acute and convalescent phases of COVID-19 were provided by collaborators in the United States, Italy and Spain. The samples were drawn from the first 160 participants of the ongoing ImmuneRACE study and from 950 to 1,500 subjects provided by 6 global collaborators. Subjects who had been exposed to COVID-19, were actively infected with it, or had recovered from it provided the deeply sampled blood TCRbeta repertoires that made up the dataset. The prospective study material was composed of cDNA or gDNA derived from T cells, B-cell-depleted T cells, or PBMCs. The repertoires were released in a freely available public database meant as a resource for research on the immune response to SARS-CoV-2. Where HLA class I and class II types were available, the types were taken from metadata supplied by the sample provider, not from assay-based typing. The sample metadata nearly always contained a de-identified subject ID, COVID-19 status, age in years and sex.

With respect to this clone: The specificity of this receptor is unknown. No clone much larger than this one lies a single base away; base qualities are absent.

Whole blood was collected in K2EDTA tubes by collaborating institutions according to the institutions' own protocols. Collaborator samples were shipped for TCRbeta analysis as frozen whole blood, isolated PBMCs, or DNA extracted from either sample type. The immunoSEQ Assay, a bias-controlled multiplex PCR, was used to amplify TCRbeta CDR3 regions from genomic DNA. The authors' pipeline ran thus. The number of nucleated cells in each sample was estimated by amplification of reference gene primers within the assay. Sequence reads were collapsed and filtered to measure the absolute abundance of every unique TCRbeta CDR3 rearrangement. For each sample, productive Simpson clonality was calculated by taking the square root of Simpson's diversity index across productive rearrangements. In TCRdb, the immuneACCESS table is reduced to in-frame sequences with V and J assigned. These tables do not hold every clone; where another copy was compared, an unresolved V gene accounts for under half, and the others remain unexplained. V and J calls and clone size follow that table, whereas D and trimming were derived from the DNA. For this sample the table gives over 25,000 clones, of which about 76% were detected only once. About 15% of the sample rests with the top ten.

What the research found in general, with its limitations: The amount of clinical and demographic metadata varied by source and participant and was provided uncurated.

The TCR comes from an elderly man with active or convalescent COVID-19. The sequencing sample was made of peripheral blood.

The DNA is TGCGCCAGCAGCCTCGGACAGGTTCAAAACACTGAAGCTTTCTTT. Translated, this is CASSLGQVQNTEAFF. The sequence links TRBV4-1 to TRBJ1-1; TRBD1 lines up with 7 middle nucleotides. CDR1 and CDR2 are drawn from the germline V gene: MGHRA, YSYEKL. Relative to germline, V is missing 4 bases and J is missing 2 bases, with 7 bases of the junction outside any gene match. From the cysteine up to the phenylalanine, the CDR3 has a length of 15 residues. The DNA shown is the 45-base CDR3, in frame from base 1.